Following are 29 T cell receptor beta chains from one sample sequenced in a study of cytomegalovirus exposure and HLA in healthy donors. Only in-frame clones appear in the TCRdb table, and some are missing; sequencing was by immunoSEQ multiplex PCR. The sample includes 150,000 to 200,000 clones, 86% seen only once; the top ten take 5.5% to 6%. The material sequenced was PBMCs. The receptors stem from a woman in her 30s in good health and CMV-seronegative.

This clone has only one observation. The chain uses TRBV27 and TRBJ2-7; D is unclear. The germline CDR1 and CDR2 sequences are MNHEY and SMNVEV (reference sequence). Trimming shortened V by 2 bases and J by 3 bases, and 11 bases separated the two germline ends. The CDR3 has 14 amino acids. The CDR3 reads CASSLGRANYEQYF. The CDR3 bases are TGTGCCAGCAGTTTAGGTCGAGCAAACTACGAGCAGTACTTC.

The chain joins TRBV29-1 to TRBJ1-2; D is perhaps TRBD1 (5 bases). Germline V gene lookup returns CDR1 SQVTM and CDR2 ANQGSEA. Trimming took off 3 bases at V and 3 bases at J, with 23 bases between the two ends. The CDR3 extends over 17 amino acids. The CDR3 bases are TGCAGCGTTGAGGGGGGTCTGGGGGAACACTTTCACTATGGCTACACCTTC. This encodes CSVEGGLGEHFHYGYTF.

The CDR3 DNA follows: TGTGCCAGCAGCTTATCATCCTACGAGCAGTACTTC. It translates to CASSLSSYEQYF. This chain uses TRBV7-8 with TRBJ2-7; no clear D gene. CDR3 length: 12 amino acids. Germline V CDR1 and CDR2: SGHVS, FQNEAQ. The V end lost 2 bases, the J end lost 1 base, and 3 bases lay between the germline ends.

The genes are TRBV5-1 and TRBJ2-1, with 9 positions matching TRBD2. The trim removed 6 bases at V and 7 bases at J, leaving 11 bases unmatched. CDR3 length: 15 residues. Germline CDR1 is SGHRS and CDR2 is YFSETQ. The CDR3: CASNPQAGGGNEQFF. The CDR3 DNA reads as TGCGCCAGCAACCCCCAAGCGGGGGGTGGGAATGAGCAGTTCTTC.

This clone was seen only once. The identical CDR3 is also encoded by other nucleotide sequences in the sample. The chain carries TRBV7-3 and TRBJ2-1; a weak D match, TRBD1 (5 bases). Trimming left V 2 bases short and J 7 bases short, with 9 bases between. The CDR3 sequence is 13 residues long. Germline lookup yields CDR1 SGHTA and CDR2 FQGTGA. The CDR3 DNA sequence: TGTGCCAGCAGCTTAGGGCACAGGAATGAGCAGTTCTTC. Its translation: CASSLGHRNEQFF.

The V call is TRBV12-2, the J call TRBJ2-7; no DNA check was done on the table's D call, TRBD2. TRBV12-2 is noted as a pseudogene. This CDR3 has 24 amino acids. In DNA, the CDR3 is TGTGCAAGTCGCTCTGCTACGGGACAACGACCCCGGACTAGCGGGAGGGCCCGTGTGTACGAGCAGTACTTC. Translating gives CASRSATGQRPRTSGRARVYEQYF.

This clone showed up just a few times. V and J are TRBV9 and TRBJ1-2; the match to TRBD1 covers 8 bases. CDR3 length equals 15 residues. Trimming at V came to 4 bases and at J to 6 bases, leaving 11 bases not matched to a gene. The germline CDR1 and CDR2 sequences are SGDLS and YYNGEE. The CDR3 DNA follows: TGTGCCAGCAGCCTCTCCGGCAGGGGGCTAGATGGCTACACCTTC. Protein: CASSLSGRGLDGYTF.

The chain uses TRBV10-3 and TRBJ2-1, with TRBD2 matching 12 bases. This CDR3 contains 16 residues. The germline gives CDR1 ENHRY, CDR2 SYGVKD. J was trimmed by 7 bases and V by 5 bases; bases with no gene match: 9. The CDR3 DNA reads TGTGCCATCAGTTCGATTCTAGCGGGGGGGAGGAATGAGCAGTTCTTC. Its translation: CAISSILAGGRNEQFF.

This clone has only one observation. V is TRBV5-1 and J is TRBJ1-5; D gene ambiguous. This CDR3 is built from 13 residues. CDR1 and CDR2 from the germline V gene are SGHRS and YFSETQ. Trimming left V 0 bases short and J 5 bases short, with 6 bases between. The CDR3 sequence is CASSLGTDQPQHF. DNA of the CDR3: TGCGCCAGCAGCTTGGGGACTGATCAGCCCCAGCATTTT.

The V and J genes are TRBV4-3 and TRBJ2-7; D assignment may be TRBD1 or TRBD2 (5 bases each). V was clipped by 0 bases and J by 5 bases, with 20 bases between them. The CDR3 loop spans 17 amino acids. Germline assignment: CDR1 LGHNA and CDR2 YSLEER. Written as DNA, the CDR3 is TGCGCCAGCAGCCAAGATCGAGGGGCCAGGGCTGTGAACGAGCAGTACTTC. It codes for CASSQDRGARAVNEQYF.

The chain carries TRBV7-6 and TRBJ2-7; D ambiguous. The CDR3 runs to 12 residues. From germline, CDR1 is SGHVS and CDR2 FNYEAQ. V dropped 5 bases and J dropped 10 bases, with 15 bases sitting between them. In DNA form, the CDR3 reads TGTGCCAGCAGCCCCGCCGGCCAGCTCCAGTACTTC. Its translation is CASSPAGQLQYF.

This chain uses TRBV4-1 with TRBJ2-3; TRBD2 aligns across 8 bases. Germline CDR1 MGHRA, CDR2 YSYEKL. Germline trimming cut 4 bases from V and 6 bases from J; bases unmatched to any gene: 6. The CDR3 sequence is 14 residues long. The CDR3 DNA reads TGCGCCAGCAGCCCCGGGGGGGCCAGGGATACGCAGTATTTT. Amino acids: CASSPGGARDTQYF.

The J gene is TRBJ2-7, the V gene TRBV6-6, with TRBD1 identical over 7 bases. This CDR3 has 14 amino acids. The V segment lost 1 base and the J segment 6 bases; nucleotides outside the gene matches: 6. Germline V gene sequence: CDR1 MNHNY, CDR2 SVGAGI (reference sequence). The CDR3 DNA follows: TGTGCCAGCAGTTACTACCCGGGACAGCTCGAGCAGTACTTC. Translating gives CASSYYPGQLEQYF.

This chain connects TRBV4-2 to TRBJ1-3, with D unclear. Germline CDR1 is LGHNA and CDR2 is YNFKEQ. V lost 0 bases, J lost 0 bases, and 9 bases lay in between. This CDR3 has 16 residues. CDR3 DNA sequence: TGTGCCAGCAGCCAAGATCGCCCGAGCTCTGGAAACACCATATATTTT. It encodes CASSQDRPSSGNTIYF.

Here the CDR3 reads CASSRRTGGMNTEAFF. Written as DNA, the CDR3 is TGTGCCAGCAGCCGACGGACAGGGGGAATGAACACTGAAGCTTTCTTT. The V and J genes are TRBV13 and TRBJ1-1, with TRBD1 identical over 10 bases. The CDR3 extends over 16 amino acids. V was pared by 5 bases and J by 0 bases, with 6 bases of the junction left unmatched. Germline V CDR1 and CDR2: PRHDT, FYEKMQ (reference sequence).

V usage is TRBV6-5 and J usage is TRBJ1-2; tentative D call: TRBD1 (5 bases). Trimming stripped 6 bases from V and 3 bases from J, with 17 bases between. This CDR3 is 15 amino acids long. The V gene's germline CDR1 is MNHEY and CDR2 SVGAGI. CDR3 sequence reads: CASSLEVSGDYGYTF. DNA of the CDR3: TGTGCCAGCAGCCTAGAGGTATCGGGGGACTATGGCTACACCTTC.

The chain links TRBV7-9 to TRBJ2-7, with 8 bases fitting TRBD2. CDR1 and CDR2 (germline): SEHNR, FQNEAQ (reference sequence). J lost 3 bases, V lost 6 bases, and 7 bases had no gene match. This CDR3 has 14 amino acids. For the CDR3, the DNA is TGTGCCAGCAGTTCAATCGGGACTAGCTACGAGCAGTACTTC. Translated: CASSSIGTSYEQYF. The whole variable domain, remainder taken from reference TRBV7-9 and TRBJ2-7, is DTGVSQNPRHKITKRGQNVTFRCDPISEHNRLYWYRQTLGQGPEFLTYFQNEAQLEKSRLLSDRFSAERPKGSFSTLEIQRTEQGDSAMYLCASSSIGTSYEQYFGPGTRLTVT.

The chain recombines TRBV7-9 with TRBJ2-6; no firm D call. The germline CDR1 and CDR2 sequences are SEHNR and FQNEAQ (reference sequence). With 3 bases removed from V and 4 bases from J, the gap between germline ends came to 22 bases. The CDR3 is 19 amino acids. The CDR3 is CASSFLDWARAGGANVLTF. CDR3 in DNA: TGTGCCAGCAGCTTTTTGGATTGGGCTAGGGCTGGAGGGGCCAACGTCCTGACTTTC.

The J gene is TRBJ2-7, the V gene TRBV2, with a tentative D call TRBD1 (6 bases). CDR1 and CDR2 (germline): SNHLY, FYNNEI. CDR3 size: 14 residues. The germline V and J ends were trimmed by 7 bases and 2 bases, with 15 bases remaining between them. CDR3 in amino acids: CASNSGTRAYEQYF. In DNA, the CDR3 is TGTGCCAGCAACTCCGGGACAAGAGCCTACGAGCAGTACTTC.

This rearrangement joins TRBV28 to TRBJ1-2; D not certain. Germline V gene lookup returns CDR1 MDHEN and CDR2 SYDVKM. CDR3 size: 15 residues. Trimming stripped 5 bases from V and 8 bases from J, with 21 bases between. CDR3 region: CASSTTGRVADGYTF. The CDR3 region has the DNA TGTGCCAGCAGTACAACGGGCAGAGTTGCGGACGGCTACACCTTC.

The V and J genes are TRBV7-2 and TRBJ1-2; D is ambiguous. In germline, CDR1 is SGHTA, CDR2 FQGNSA. The CDR3 is made up of 12 amino acids. V was shortened by 3 bases and J by 5 bases, with 7 bases between the two germline ends. Written as DNA, the CDR3 is TGTGCCAGCAGCTTTTCCCTATATGGCTACACCTTC. Its protein is CASSFSLYGYTF.

The chain couples TRBV6-1 to TRBJ2-3; possible D gene TRBD1, 5 bases. Germline assignment: CDR1 MNHNS and CDR2 SASEGT. The ends were cut back, 3 bases at V and 1 base at J, with 8 bases in the middle. This CDR3 region has 14 residues. CDR3 region: CASSEGRGTDTQYF. The CDR3 nucleotides are TGTGCCAGCAGTGAGGGCAGGGGCACAGATACGCAGTATTTT.

This chain uses TRBV7-9 with TRBJ2-7, with TRBD2 identical over 9 bases. CDR3 length equals 15 residues. Germline values: CDR1 SEHNR, CDR2 FQNEAQ (reference sequence). J gave up 0 bases and V 4 bases, and 4 bases lay outside the gene matches. The CDR3 nucleotides are TGTGCCAGCAGCTGGAGCGGGGGGCCCTCCTACGAGCAGTACTTC. This encodes CASSWSGGPSYEQYF.

This clone appeared once. This chain links TRBV4-1 with TRBJ1-2, with 9 bases lining up with TRBD1. CDR1 is MGHRA and CDR2 is YSYEKL in the germline V gene. With V trimmed by 1 base and J by 6 bases, 6 bases remained unmatched. This CDR3 contains 15 residues. The CDR3 spells CASSQAGQGLDGYTF. DNA of the CDR3: TGCGCCAGCAGCCAAGCAGGACAGGGGCTGGATGGCTACACCTTC.

The chain uses TRBV7-9 and TRBJ2-1; 7 bases line up with TRBD2. Per the germline V gene, CDR1 is SEHNR and CDR2 is FQNEAQ (reference sequence). This CDR3 is built from 16 residues. The junction had 17 bases not matched to a gene; V was cut back by 7 bases and J by 8 bases. The CDR3 loop is CASIPGGLDGGYEQFF. CDR3 nucleotide sequence: TGTGCCAGCATCCCGGGAGGACTAGATGGAGGCTATGAGCAGTTCTTC.

This chain joins TRBV11-1 and TRBJ1-1, with D perhaps matching TRBD1 (5 bases). Germline V gene data show CDR1 as SGHAT and CDR2 as FQDESV (reference sequence). The CDR3 is 15 amino acids. The V end was cut by 2 bases, the J end by 3 bases, with 13 bases between. In DNA form, the CDR3 reads TGTGCCAGCAGCTTATTCCAGGGCGGTGACACTGAAGCTTTCTTT. Its protein product is CASSLFQGGDTEAFF.

The chain combines TRBV28 with TRBJ2-1, with 12 bases identical to TRBD2. The V gene's germline CDR1 is MDHEN and CDR2 SYDVKM. There are 16 residues in the CDR3. Losses at the gene ends were 5 bases for V and 5 bases for J; bases not matched to a gene: 7. CDR3 bases: TGTGCCAGCAGTCCGACTAGCGGGAGTAACCACAATGAGCAGTTCTTC. Protein: CASSPTSGSNHNEQFF. Looking up the rest from reference TRBV28 and TRBJ2-1 gives the full variable domain: DVKVTQSSRYLVKRTGEKVFLECVQDMDHENMFWYRQDPGLGLRLIYFSYDVKMKEKGDIPEGYSVSREKKERFSLILESASTNQTSMYLCASSPTSGSNHNEQFFGPGTRLTVL.

The genes are TRBV29-1 and TRBJ2-3; D remains ambiguous. CDR1 is SQVTM, CDR2 ANQGSEA, per germline. Trimming took 5 bases from V and 2 from J, leaving 14 bases between them. The CDR3 loop spans 14 amino acids. CDR3 residues: CSVSHSGFTDTQYF. CDR3 nucleotide sequence: TGCAGCGTTTCCCATTCGGGCTTCACAGATACGCAGTATTTT.

The chain joins TRBV5-3 to TRBJ1-3; D remains ambiguous. TRBV5-3 is an open reading frame whose function is uncertain. V shed 2 bases and J shed 7 bases, with 4 bases lying between them. This CDR3 contains 11 residues. The CDR3, as DNA: TGTGCCAGAAGCTTTTTCAACACCATATATTTT. Translating it yields CARSFFNTIYF.